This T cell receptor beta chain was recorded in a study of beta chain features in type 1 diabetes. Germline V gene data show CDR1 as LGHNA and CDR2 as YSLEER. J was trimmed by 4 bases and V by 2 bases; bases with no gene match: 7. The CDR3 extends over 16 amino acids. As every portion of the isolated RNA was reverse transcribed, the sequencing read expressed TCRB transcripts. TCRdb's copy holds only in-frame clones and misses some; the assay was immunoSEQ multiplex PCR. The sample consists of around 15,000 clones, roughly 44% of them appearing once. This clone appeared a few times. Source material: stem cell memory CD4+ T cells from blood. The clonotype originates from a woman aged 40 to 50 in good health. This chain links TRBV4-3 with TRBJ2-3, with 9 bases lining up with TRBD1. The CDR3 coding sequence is TGCGCCAGCAGCCAAACGCAGGGACAGGGAGCAGATACGCAGTATTTT. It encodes CASSQTQGQGADTQYF.